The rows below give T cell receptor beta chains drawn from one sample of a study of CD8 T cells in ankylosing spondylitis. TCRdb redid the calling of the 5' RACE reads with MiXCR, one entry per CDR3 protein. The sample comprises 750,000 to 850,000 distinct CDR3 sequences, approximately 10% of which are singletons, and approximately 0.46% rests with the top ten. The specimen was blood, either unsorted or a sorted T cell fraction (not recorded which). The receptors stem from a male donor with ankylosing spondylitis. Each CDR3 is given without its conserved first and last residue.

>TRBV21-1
ASSKKARLGLYEQY
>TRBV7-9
ASSTTWGPSGNTIY
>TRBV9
ASSEYTGELF
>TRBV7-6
ASRVGTSAGNEQF
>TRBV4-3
ASSRSTSGSYEQY
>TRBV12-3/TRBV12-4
ASKLTANTEAF
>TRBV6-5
ASSYGIGERYEQY
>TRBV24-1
ATSDPSGDSYNEQF
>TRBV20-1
SATRLENTIY
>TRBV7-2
ASSQGFYGYT
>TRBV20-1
SARTQRGSTDTQY
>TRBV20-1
SGLGGANVYEQY
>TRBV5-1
ASSSGLAGSDTQY
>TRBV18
ASSPRGGREKLF
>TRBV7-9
ASSRDRVHEQY
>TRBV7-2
ASSLRGFDGNQPQH
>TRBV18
ASSPRQRTYEQY
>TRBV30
AYLPTSGVSSYEQY
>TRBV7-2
ASELAGGTTDTQY
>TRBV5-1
ASSSQGTGANVLT
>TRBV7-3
ASSLTGTGITEAF
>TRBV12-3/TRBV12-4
ASSSSTLSTGELF
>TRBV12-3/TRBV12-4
ASTSYRSTDTQY
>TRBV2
ASSRRLAGTSSRTDTQY
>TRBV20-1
SANLYSGRASSTDTQY
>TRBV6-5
ASSRQGEQY
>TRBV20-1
SAKGTSVTLQY
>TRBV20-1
SASTWDGETQY
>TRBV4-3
ASSQIPGQGIYEQY
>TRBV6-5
ASSTQGEETQY
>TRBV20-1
SASRRWGDKSYEQY
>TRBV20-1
SARIADNEQF
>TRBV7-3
ASSSGTASYEQY
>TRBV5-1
ASSLAPALSTDTQY
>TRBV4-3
ASSQVRAGVADTQY
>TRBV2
ASSDRGTAGYT
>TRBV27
ASSLSGFAYEQY
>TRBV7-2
ASSTTGGPNQPQH
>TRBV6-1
ASSTTGRPYEQY
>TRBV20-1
SPYRAEKLF
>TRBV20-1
SAREGVSQETQY
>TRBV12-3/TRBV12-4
ASSLYQGENSPLH
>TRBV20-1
SAPRRSINTGELF
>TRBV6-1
ASNEREQGNEQF
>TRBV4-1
ASSQAVTADAGNYGYT
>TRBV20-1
SARYSGSSYEQY
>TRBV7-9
ASSRTGSGGYT
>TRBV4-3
ASSQDGVGLTDTQY
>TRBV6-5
ASSYRGQETQY
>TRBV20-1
SARDQYLGGRGNTEAF
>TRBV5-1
ASSLARGPEAF
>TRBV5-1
ASSLLTGTEAF
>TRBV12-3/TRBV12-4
ASSFEVKTYNEQF
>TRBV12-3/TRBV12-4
ASSVQGNGPRVEQY
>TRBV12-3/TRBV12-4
ASSLGHPEAF